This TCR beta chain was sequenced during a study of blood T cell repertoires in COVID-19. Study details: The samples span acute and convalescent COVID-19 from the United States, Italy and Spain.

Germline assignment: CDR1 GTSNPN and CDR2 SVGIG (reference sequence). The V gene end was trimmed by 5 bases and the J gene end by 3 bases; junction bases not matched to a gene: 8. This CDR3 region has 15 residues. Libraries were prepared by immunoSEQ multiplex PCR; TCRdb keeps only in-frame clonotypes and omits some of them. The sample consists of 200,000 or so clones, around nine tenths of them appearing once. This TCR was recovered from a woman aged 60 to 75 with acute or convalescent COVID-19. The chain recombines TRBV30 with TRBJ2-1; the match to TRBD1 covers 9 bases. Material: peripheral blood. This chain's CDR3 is CAWVTGTGSYNEQFF. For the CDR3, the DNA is TGTGCCTGGGTTACCGGGACAGGGAGCTACAATGAGCAGTTCTTC. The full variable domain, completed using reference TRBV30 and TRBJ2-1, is SQTIHQWPATLVQPVGSPLSLECTVEGTSNPNLYWYRQAAGRGLQLLFYSVGIGQISSEVPQNLSASRPQDRQFILSSKKLLLSDSGFYLCAWVTGTGSYNEQFFGPGTRLTVL.